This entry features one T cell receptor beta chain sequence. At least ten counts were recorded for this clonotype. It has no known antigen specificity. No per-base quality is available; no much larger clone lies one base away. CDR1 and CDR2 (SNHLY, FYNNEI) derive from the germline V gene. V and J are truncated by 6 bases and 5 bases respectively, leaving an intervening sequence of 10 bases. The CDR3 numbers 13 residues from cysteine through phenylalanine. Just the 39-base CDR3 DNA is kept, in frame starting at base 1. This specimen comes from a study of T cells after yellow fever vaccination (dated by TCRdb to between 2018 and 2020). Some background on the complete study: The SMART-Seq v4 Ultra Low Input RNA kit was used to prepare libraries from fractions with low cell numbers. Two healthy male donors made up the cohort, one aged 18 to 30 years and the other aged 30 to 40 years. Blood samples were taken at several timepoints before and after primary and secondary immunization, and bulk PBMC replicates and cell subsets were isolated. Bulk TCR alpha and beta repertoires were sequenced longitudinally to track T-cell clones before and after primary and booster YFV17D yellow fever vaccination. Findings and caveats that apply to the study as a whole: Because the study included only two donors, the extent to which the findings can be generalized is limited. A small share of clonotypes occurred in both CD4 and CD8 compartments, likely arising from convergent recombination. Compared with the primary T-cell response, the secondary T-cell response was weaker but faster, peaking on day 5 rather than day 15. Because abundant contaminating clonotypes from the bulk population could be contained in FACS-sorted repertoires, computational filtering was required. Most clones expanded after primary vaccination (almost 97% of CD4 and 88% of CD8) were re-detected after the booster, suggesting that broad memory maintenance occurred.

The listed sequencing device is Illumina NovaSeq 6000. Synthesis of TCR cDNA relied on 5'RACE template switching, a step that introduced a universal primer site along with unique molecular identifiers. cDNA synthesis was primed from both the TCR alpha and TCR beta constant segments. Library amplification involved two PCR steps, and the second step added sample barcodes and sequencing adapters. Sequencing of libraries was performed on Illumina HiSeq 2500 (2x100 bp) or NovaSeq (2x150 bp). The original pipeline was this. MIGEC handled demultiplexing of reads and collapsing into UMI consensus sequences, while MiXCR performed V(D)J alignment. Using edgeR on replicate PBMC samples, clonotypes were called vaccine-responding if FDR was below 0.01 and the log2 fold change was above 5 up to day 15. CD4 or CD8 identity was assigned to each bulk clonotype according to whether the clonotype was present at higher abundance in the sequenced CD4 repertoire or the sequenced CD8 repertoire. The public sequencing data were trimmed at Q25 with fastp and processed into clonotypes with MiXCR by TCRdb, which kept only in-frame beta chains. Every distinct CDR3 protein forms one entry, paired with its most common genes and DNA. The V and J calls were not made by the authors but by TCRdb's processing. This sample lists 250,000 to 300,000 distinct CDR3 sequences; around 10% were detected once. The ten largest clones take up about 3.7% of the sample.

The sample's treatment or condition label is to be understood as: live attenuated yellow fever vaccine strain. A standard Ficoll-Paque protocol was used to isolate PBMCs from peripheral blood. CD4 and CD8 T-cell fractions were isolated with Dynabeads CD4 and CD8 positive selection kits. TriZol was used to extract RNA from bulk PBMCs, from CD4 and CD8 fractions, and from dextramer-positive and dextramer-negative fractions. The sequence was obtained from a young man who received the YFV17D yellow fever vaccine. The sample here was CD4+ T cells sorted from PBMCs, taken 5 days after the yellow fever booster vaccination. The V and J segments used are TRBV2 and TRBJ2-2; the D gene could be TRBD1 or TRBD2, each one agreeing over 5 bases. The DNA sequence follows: TGTGCCAGCAGGAGGGGTGGAACCGGGGAGCTGTTTTTT. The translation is CASRRGGTGELFF.